This TCR beta chain was identified in a study of blood T cell repertoires in COVID-19. For the study at large: COVID-19 samples from acute and convalescent phases originated in the United States, Italy and Spain. Sources were T cells, B-cell-depleted T cells, or PBMCs; the material itself was cDNA or gDNA.

Study processing details: Reference gene primer amplification in the assay estimated nucleated cell counts. The protocol was immunoSEQ multiplex PCR, while the TCRdb copy is restricted to in-frame clones and leaves out a portion. V and J calls and clone size are given by that table; D and trimming were obtained from the DNA. Of about 110,000 clones in the sample, 84% were seen once. A single count supports this clone. The V gene end was trimmed by 7 bases and the J gene end by 9 bases; junction bases not matched to a gene: 15. Per germline, CDR1 LNHDA and CDR2 SQIVND (reference sequence). This CDR3 region has 16 residues.

The source is a woman in her thirties or forties with acute or convalescent COVID-19. The sequenced sample was peripheral blood. The chain has TRBV19 and TRBJ1-6; 7 bases agree with TRBD1. In DNA, the CDR3 is TGTGCCAGTAACAACTCAAACAGGGGTTCGGGTTCACCCCTCCACTTT. Protein: CASNNSNRGSGSPLHF.